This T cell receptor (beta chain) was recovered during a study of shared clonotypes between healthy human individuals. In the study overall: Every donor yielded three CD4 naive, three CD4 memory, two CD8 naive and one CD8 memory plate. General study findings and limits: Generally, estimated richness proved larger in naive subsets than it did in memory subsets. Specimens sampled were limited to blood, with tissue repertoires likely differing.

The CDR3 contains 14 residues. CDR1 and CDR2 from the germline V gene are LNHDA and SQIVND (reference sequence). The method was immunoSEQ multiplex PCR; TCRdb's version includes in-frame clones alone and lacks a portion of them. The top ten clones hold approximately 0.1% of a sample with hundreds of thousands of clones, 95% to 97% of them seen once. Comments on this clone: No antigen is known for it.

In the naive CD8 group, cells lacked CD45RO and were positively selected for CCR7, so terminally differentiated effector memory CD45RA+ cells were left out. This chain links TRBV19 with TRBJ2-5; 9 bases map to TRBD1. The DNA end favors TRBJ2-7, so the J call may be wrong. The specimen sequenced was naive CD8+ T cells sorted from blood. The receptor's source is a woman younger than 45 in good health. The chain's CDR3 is CASAPGQGPYEQYF. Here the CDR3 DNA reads TGTGCCAGTGCGCCTGGACAGGGGCCCTACGAGCAGTACTTC.